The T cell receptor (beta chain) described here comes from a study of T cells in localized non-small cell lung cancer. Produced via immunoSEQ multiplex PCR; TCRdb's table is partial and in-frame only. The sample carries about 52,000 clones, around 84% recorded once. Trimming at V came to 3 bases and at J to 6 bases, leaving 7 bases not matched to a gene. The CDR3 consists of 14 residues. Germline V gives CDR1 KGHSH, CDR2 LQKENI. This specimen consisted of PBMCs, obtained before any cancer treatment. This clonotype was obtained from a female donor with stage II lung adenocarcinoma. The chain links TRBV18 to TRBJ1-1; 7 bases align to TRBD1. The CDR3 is CASSPSGGKAEAFF. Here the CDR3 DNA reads TGTGCCAGCTCACCCTCAGGGGGAAAAGCTGAAGCTTTCTTT.